The 5 T cell receptor beta chains reported below all come from one sample, sequenced in a study of identifying expanded T cells in peripheral blood. Assay used: immunoSEQ multiplex PCR; TCRdb lists only in-frame clones, some missing. The table has over 85,000 clones, about 87% seen once. Sequencing input: blood. These receptors were collected from a person aged 18 to 75 in good health.

The chain has TRBV7-9 and TRBJ2-1; 8 bases align to TRBD1. The CDR3 has 15 residues. The J segment lost 5 bases and the V segment lost 7 bases, leaving 10 bases of the junction unmatched. Germline lookup yields CDR1 SEHNR and CDR2 FQNEAQ (reference sequence). The CDR3 reads CASTPTGGFHNEQFF. The CDR3 DNA sequence: TGTGCCAGCACCCCTACAGGGGGTTTCCACAATGAGCAGTTCTTC.

This sequence joins TRBV2 and TRBJ2-7; either TRBD1 or TRBD2 may fit D (5 bases each). Germline lookup yields CDR1 SNHLY and CDR2 FYNNEI. This CDR3 contains 12 residues. Deletions cut 7 bases from V and 5 bases from J, with 12 bases between. As DNA, the CDR3 is TGTGCCAGCAAACGAGGGGCCAACGAGCAGTACTTC. Encoded protein: CASKRGANEQYF.

The chain uses TRBV29-1 and TRBJ1-2, with TRBD1 matching over 8 bases. Trimming cost V 7 bases and J 1 base; bases outside gene matches: 11. CDR3 length: 15 amino acids. In germline, CDR1 is SQVTM, CDR2 ANQGSEA. DNA of the CDR3: TGCAGCGGTTTGGACAGGGCCACGAATAACTATGGCTACACCTTC. It yields the protein CSGLDRATNNYGYTF.

This chain connects TRBV14 to TRBJ1-3; D unresolved. This CDR3 spans 16 amino acids. Germline V gene lookup returns CDR1 SGHDN and CDR2 FVKESK. V was cut by 1 base and J by 2 bases, with 12 bases left in between. CDR3 DNA sequence: TGTGCCAGCAGCCAAGTCAACAGCAATACTGGAAACACCATATATTTT. It yields the protein CASSQVNSNTGNTIYF.

This clone was seen repeatedly, ten times or more. The chain joins TRBV7-9 to TRBJ2-3; unclear D gene. Trimming removed 4 bases from V and 2 bases from J, with 16 bases in between. In germline, CDR1 is SEHNR, CDR2 FQNEAQ (reference sequence). The CDR3 extends over 16 amino acids. CDR3 in DNA: TGTGCCAGCAGCTCATTAGTGGCCCCAGCCACAGATACGCAGTATTTT. It translates to CASSSLVAPATDTQYF.